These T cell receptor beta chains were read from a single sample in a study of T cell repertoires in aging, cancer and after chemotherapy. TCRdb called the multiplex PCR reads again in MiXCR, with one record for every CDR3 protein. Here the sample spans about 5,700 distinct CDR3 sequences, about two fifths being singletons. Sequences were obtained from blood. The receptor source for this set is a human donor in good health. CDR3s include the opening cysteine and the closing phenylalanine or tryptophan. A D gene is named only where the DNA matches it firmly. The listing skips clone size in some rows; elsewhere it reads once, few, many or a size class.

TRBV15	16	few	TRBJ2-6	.	CATSRVRDSGANVLTF	TGTGCCACCAGCAGAGTCAGGGACTCTGGGGCCAACGTCCTGACTTTC
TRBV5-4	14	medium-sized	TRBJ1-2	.	CASSSSRAGRGYTF	TGTGCCAGCAGTTCCTCGAGGGCAGGACGAGGCTACACCTTC
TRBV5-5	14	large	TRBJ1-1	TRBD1	CASSLGDRETEAFF	TGTGCCAGCAGCTTGGGGGACAGGGAGACTGAAGCTTTCTTT
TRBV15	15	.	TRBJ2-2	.	CATSTNQGNTGELFF	TGTGCCACCAGCACCAATCAGGGAAACACCGGGGAGCTGTTTTTT
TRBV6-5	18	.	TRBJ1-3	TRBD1	CASSYSTPGQGSGNTIYF	TGTGCCAGCAGTTACTCGACCCCCGGACAGGGGTCTGGAAACACCATATATTTT
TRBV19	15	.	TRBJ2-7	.	CASSMLGVAPYEQYF	TGTGCCAGTAGTATGCTGGGTGTAGCTCCCTACGAGCAGTACTTC
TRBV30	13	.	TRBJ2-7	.	CAWRAGTFYEQYF	TGTGCCTGGAGGGCCGGGACATTCTACGAGCAGTACTTC
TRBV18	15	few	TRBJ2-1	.	CASSSPNSQNNEQFF	TGTGCCAGCTCATCCCCGAATTCACAAAACAATGAGCAGTTCTTC
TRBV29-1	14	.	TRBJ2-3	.	CSVDLGGSTDTQYF	TGCAGCGTTGATTTAGGGGGGAGCACAGATACGCAGTATTTT
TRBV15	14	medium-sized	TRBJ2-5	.	CATSRGTTGETQYF	TGTGCCACCAGCAGAGGCACCACGGGGGAGACCCAGTACTTC
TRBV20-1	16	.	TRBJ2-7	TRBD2	CSARDRLRRGNYEQYF	TGCAGTGCTAGAGATCGGTTGAGGCGGGGGAACTACGAGCAGTACTTC
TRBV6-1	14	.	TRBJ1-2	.	CASSSGGGGYGYTF	TGTGCCAGCTCCTCCGGCGGGGGGGGCTATGGCTACACCTTC
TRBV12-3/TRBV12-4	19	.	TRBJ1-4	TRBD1	CASSRPPFGHVDRETKLFF	TGTGCCAGCAGTCGGCCACCATTTGGTCATGTAGACAGGGAGACGAAACTGTTTTTT
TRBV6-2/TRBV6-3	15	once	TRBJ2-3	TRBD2	CASNLAGGPLDTQYF	TGTGCCAGCAATTTAGCGGGGGGTCCTTTAGATACGCAGTATTTT
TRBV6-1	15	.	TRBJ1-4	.	CASSVSGRTNEKLFF	TGTGCCAGCAGTGTGTCGGGACGGACAAATGAAAAACTGTTTTTT
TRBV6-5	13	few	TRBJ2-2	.	CASTQESTGELFF	TGTGCCAGCACACAGGAATCCACCGGGGAGCTGTTTTTT
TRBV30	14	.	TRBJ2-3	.	CAWSVGWAADTQYF	TGTGCCTGGAGTGTGGGGTGGGCCGCAGATACGCAGTATTTT
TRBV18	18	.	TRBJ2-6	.	CASSPQEGIRSGANVLTF	TGTGCCAGCTCACCACAGGAGGGGATTCGCTCTGGGGCCAACGTCCTGACTTTC
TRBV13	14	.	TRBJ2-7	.	CASSSSAGVYEQYF	TGTGCCAGCAGCTCCTCGGCAGGGGTCTACGAGCAGTACTTC
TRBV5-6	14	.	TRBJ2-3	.	CASSVGGGTDTQYF	TGCGCCAGCAGTGTTGGCGGGGGCACAGATACGCAGTATTTT
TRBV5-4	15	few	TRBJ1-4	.	CASSTKTGSGEKLFF	TGTGCCAGCAGCACGAAAACAGGGTCCGGTGAAAAACTGTTTTTT
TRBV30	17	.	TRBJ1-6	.	CASSLGLIPLRNSPLHF	TGTGCCAGCAGCCTTGGACTAATCCCTCTTCGGAATTCACCCCTCCACTTT
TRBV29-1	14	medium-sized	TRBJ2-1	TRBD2	CSVVEAGEVNEQFF	TGCAGCGTTGTAGAAGCGGGGGAGGTCAATGAGCAGTTCTTC
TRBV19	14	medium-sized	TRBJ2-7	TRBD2	CASSVSGGLYEQYF	TGTGCCAGTAGTGTCAGCGGGGGGCTTTACGAGCAGTACTTC
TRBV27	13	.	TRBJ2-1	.	CASSFLGVNEQFF	TGTGCCAGCAGTTTTCTAGGGGTCAATGAGCAGTTCTTC
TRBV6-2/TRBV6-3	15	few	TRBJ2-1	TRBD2	CASSYKTSGGNEQFF	TGTGCCAGCAGTTATAAAACTAGCGGGGGCAATGAGCAGTTCTTC
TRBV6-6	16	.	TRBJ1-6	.	CASTPGLMTYNSPLHF	TGTGCCAGCACCCCCGGACTGATGACTTATAATTCACCCCTCCACTTT
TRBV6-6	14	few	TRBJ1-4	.	CASSPTTYNEKLFF	TGTGCCAGCAGTCCGACAACTTATAATGAAAAACTGTTTTTT
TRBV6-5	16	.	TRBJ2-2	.	CASRTQGRGNTGELFF	TGTGCCAGCCGTACCCAGGGGAGAGGGAACACCGGGGAGCTGTTTTTT
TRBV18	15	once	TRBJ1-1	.	CASSPSGGGVLEAFF	TGTGCCAGCTCACCCTCAGGTGGGGGTGTCTTAGAAGCTTTCTTT
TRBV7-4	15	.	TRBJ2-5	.	CASSLHSPYQETQYF	TGTGCCAGCAGCTTACATTCGCCCTACCAAGAGACCCAGTACTTC
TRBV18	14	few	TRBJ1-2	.	CASSPEGPINGYTF	TGTGCCAGCTCACCTGAAGGCCCTATCAATGGCTACACCTTC
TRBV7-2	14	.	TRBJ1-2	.	CASSTAGTDPGYTF	TGTGCCAGCAGCACCGCTGGGACCGACCCTGGCTACACCTTC
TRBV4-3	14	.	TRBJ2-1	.	CASSQDQGGNEQFF	TGCGCCAGCAGCCAAGATCAAGGAGGGAATGAGCAGTTCTTC
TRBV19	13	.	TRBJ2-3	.	CASSIGLPDTQYF	TGTGCCAGTAGTATCGGACTCCCAGATACGCAGTATTTT
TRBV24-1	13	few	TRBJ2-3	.	CATSEPGADTQYF	TGTGCCACCAGTGAACCAGGGGCAGATACGCAGTATTTT
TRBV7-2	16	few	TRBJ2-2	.	CASSLYELSNTGELFF	TGTGCCAGCAGCTTATACGAGTTGTCGAACACCGGGGAGCTGTTTTTT
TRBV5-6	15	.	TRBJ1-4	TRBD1	CASSLRTGGGEKLFF	TGTGCCAGCAGCTTGAGGACAGGGGGTGGGGAAAAACTGTTTTTT
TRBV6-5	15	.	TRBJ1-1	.	CASSYSAGVATEAFF	TGTGCCAGCAGTTACTCGGCGGGAGTGGCCACTGAAGCTTTCTTT
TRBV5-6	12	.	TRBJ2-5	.	CASSPGEETQYF	TGTGCCAGCAGCCCGGGGGAAGAGACCCAGTACTTC